The T cell receptor beta chain under discussion was sequenced for a study of shared clonotypes between healthy human individuals. On this clone itself: A far larger clone is off by one base, so a read error is likely.

Generated by immunoSEQ multiplex PCR, the TCRdb table keeps only in-frame clones and is missing some. This table has some 500,000 clones, around 77% appearing once. In germline, CDR1 is MRHNA, CDR2 SNTAGT. This CDR3 has 15 amino acids. Donors were healthy HIV-negative adults without recent acute infections or vaccinations. The sequencing sample was made of PBMCs. The TCR originated in a woman in her thirties or forties in good health. Some clones in this sample may be carry-over from other donors' samples. This sequence joins TRBV6-4 and TRBJ2-2; D might be TRBD1 (6 bases). In DNA, the CDR3 is TGTGCCAGCGGTGAAGAACAGGGAGCCACCGGGGAGCTGTTTTTT. Amino acids: CASGEEQGATGELFF.